The 4 T cell receptor beta chains below were found in one sample sequenced in a study of cytomegalovirus exposure and HLA in healthy donors. Use of 60 Vbeta and 13 Jbeta primers characterized the PCR. Produced via immunoSEQ multiplex PCR; TCRdb's table is partial and in-frame only. In the table there are 80,000 to 130,000 clones, 76% of which are singletons. The sequencing sample was made of PBMCs. These receptor sequences come from a woman aged 45-65 years in good health and CMV-seropositive.

J is TRBJ2-2 and V is TRBV7-9, with D perhaps TRBD1 (6 bases). Looked up from germline, CDR1 is SEHNR and CDR2 is FQNEAQ (reference sequence). This CDR3 comprises 18 residues. The V end lost 3 bases, the J end lost 4 bases, and 21 bases lay between the germline ends. CDR3 in amino acids: CASSFAIIKQGRTGELFF. Here the CDR3 DNA reads TGTGCCAGCAGCTTTGCAATAATTAAACAGGGTCGCACCGGGGAGCTGTTTTTT.

This chain joins TRBV29-1 and TRBJ2-7; 7 bases fit TRBD1. The J segment lost 2 bases and the V segment lost 6 bases, leaving 13 bases of the junction unmatched. Germline values: CDR1 SQVTM, CDR2 ANQGSEA. The CDR3 loop spans 15 amino acids. CDR3 protein: CSVVEARTGPYEQYF. CDR3 DNA: TGCAGCGTAGTAGAGGCCCGGACAGGTCCCTACGAGCAGTACTTC.

This sequence joins TRBV2 and TRBJ2-1; 12 positions agree with TRBD2. The V segment lost 6 bases and the J segment 4 bases; nucleotides outside the gene matches: 13. The CDR3 sequence is 18 residues long. From germline, CDR1 is SNHLY and CDR2 FYNNEI. The CDR3: CASSLGLAGPYAYNEQFF. The CDR3 DNA reads TGTGCCAGCAGCCTCGGACTAGCGGGACCTTACGCGTACAATGAGCAGTTCTTC.

This clone was counted only a few times. The chain uses TRBV5-1 and TRBJ2-4; TRBD2 agrees at 9 bases. Trimming at V came to 3 bases and at J to 6 bases, leaving 7 bases not matched to a gene. CDR3 length equals 15 residues. CDR1 and CDR2 (germline): SGHRS, YFSETQ. CDR3 DNA sequence: TGCGCCAGCAGCTCCGGGACTAGCAGCGGAAACATTCAGTACTTC. Translated, it gives CASSSGTSSGNIQYF.